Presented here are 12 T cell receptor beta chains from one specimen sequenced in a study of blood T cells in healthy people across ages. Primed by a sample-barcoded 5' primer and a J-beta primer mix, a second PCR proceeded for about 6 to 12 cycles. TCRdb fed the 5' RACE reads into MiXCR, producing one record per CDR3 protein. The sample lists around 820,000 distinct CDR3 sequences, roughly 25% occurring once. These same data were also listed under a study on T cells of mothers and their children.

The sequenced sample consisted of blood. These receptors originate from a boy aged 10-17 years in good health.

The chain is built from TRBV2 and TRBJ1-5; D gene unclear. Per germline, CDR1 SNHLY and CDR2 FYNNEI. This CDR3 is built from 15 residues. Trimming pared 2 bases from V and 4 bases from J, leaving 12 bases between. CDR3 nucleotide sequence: TGTGCCAGCAGTGAATTGACAACGATTAATCAGCCCCAGCATTTT. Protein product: CASSELTTINQPQHF.

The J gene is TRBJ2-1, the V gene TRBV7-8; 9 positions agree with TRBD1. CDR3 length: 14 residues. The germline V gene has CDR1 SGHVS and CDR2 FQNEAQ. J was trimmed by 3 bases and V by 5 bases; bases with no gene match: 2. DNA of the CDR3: TGTGCCAGCAGCAAGACAGGGGGCTACAATGAGCAGTTCTTC. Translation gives CASSKTGGYNEQFF.

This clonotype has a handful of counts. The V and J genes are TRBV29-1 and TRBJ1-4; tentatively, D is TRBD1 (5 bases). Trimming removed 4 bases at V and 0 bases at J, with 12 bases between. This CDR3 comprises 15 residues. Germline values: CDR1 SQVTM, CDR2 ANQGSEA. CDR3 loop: CSVAGQGATNEKLFF. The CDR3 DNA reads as TGCAGCGTTGCGGGCCAGGGTGCAACTAATGAAAAACTGTTTTTT.

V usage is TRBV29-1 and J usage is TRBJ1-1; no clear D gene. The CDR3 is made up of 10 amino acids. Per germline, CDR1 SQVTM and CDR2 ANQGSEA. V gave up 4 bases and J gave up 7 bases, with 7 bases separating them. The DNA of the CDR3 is TGCAGCGTTGGGTGGGGTGAAGCTTTCTTT. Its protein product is CSVGWGEAFF.

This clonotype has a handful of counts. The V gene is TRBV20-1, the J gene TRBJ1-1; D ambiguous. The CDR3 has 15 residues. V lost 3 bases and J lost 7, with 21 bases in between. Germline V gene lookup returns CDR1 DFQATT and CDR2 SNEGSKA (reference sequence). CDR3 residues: CSARGRVGLRLEAFF. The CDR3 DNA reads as TGCAGTGCTAGGGGCAGAGTAGGTCTTCGTCTTGAAGCTTTCTTT.

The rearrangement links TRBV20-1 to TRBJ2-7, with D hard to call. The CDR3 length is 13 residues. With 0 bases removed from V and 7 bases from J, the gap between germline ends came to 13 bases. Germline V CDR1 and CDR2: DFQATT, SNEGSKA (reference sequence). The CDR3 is CSARDALDGEQYF. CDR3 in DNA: TGCAGTGCTAGAGATGCTCTCGATGGGGAGCAGTACTTC.

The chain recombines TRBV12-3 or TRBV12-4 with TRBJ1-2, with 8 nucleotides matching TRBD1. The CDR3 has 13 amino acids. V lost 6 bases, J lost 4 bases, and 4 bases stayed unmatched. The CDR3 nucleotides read TGTGCCAGCAGCGCGGACAGGGCCTATGGCTACACCTTC. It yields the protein CASSADRAYGYTF.

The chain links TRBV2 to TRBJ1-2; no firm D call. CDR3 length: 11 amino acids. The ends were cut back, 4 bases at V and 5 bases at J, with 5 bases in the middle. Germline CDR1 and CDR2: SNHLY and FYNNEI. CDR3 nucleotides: TGTGCCAGCAGTGTGGAGTATGGCTACACCTTC. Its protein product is CASSVEYGYTF.

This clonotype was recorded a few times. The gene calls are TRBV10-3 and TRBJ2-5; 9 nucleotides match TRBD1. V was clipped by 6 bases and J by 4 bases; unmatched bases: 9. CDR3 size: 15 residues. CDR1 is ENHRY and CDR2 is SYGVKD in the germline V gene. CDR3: CAISSAGTGRETQYF. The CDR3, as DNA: TGTGCCATCAGCTCAGCCGGGACAGGGAGAGAGACCCAGTACTTC.

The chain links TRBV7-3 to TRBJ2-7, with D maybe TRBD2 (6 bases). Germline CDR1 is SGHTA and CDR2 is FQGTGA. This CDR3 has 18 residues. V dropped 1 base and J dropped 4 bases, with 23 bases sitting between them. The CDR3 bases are TGTGCCAGCAGCTTAAGTCCCATCACGGCCGGAGGGCCATACGAGCAGTACTTC. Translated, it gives CASSLSPITAGGPYEQYF.

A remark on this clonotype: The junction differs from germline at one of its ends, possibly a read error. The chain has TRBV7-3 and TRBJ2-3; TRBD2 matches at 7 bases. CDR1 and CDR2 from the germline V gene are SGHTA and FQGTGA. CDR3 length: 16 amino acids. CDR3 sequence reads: CASSLTAGESTDTQCF. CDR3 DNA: TGTGCCAGCAGCTTAACGGCGGGAGAGTCCACAGATACGCAGTGTTTT.

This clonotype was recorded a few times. The CDR3 sequence is CASSLDGEWSTDTQYF. CDR3 in DNA: TGTGCCAGCAGTTTAGATGGGGAGTGGAGCACAGATACGCAGTATTTT. The chain links TRBV27 to TRBJ2-3; D is perhaps TRBD2 (5 bases). The CDR3 has 16 residues. The V end was cut by 2 bases, the J end by 0 bases, with 12 bases between. The germline CDR1 and CDR2 sequences are MNHEY and SMNVEV (reference sequence).